Each of the 3 T cell receptor beta chains below was sequenced from the same sample in a study of cytomegalovirus exposure and HLA in healthy donors. The PCR had 60 Vbeta and 13 Jbeta primers. Using immunoSEQ multiplex PCR, the repertoire was profiled, and TCRdb retains in-frame clones only, with some absent. The sample has roughly 200,000 clones, around four fifths seen once. Specimen: PBMCs. These TCRs come from a boy younger than 10 in good health and CMV-seronegative.

The chain uses TRBV6-4 and TRBJ2-2; the D gene is possibly TRBD1 (6 bases). Germline CDR1 MRHNA, CDR2 SNTAGT. The CDR3 spans 14 residues. Trimming stripped 6 bases from V and 0 bases from J, with 8 bases between. CDR3 sequence reads: CASSRDTNTGELFF. The CDR3 nucleotides are TGTGCCAGCAGCCGGGACACGAACACCGGGGAGCTGTTTTTT.

The genes are TRBV27 and TRBJ2-3; 9 nucleotides match TRBD1. Germline CDR1 and CDR2: MNHEY and SMNVEV (reference sequence). This CDR3 region has 16 residues. Trimming at V came to 5 bases and at J to 4 bases, leaving 10 bases not matched to a gene. The CDR3 bases are TGTGCCAGCAGTCCAATATGGACAGGGGCTTCAGATACGCAGTATTTT. Amino acids: CASSPIWTGASDTQYF.

Comment on this clone: Additional DNA sequences in this sample encode the identical CDR3. The V gene is TRBV19, the J gene TRBJ2-7; D possibly corresponds to TRBD2 (5 bases). From germline, CDR1 is LNHDA and CDR2 SQIVND (reference sequence). The CDR3 consists of 14 residues. V was trimmed by 3 bases and J by 0 bases, leaving 9 bases between them. In DNA form, the CDR3 reads TGTGCCAGTAGTATTGGTGGGAGCTCCTACGAGCAGTACTTC. This sequence encodes CASSIGGSSYEQYF.